One sample yielded the 6 T cell receptor beta chains listed below, sequenced in a study of identical twins. TCRdb itself ran the 5' RACE reads through MiXCR, one entry per CDR3 protein. The repertoire consists of 200,000 to 250,000 distinct CDR3 sequences, with approximately 8.3% occurring once and the leading ten covering 1.9%. The same specimen was also included in a second study, on yellow fever vaccine responses in identical twins.

Sequencing was done on a sample of memory (CD45RO+) T cells sorted from blood. These receptors all come from a woman between 18 and 29 years old in good health.

Many counts were recorded for this clonotype. The chain joins TRBV7-9 to TRBJ2-7; D remains unclear. CDR1 and CDR2 (germline): SEHNR, FQNEAQ (reference sequence). The CDR3 has 11 amino acids. The V gene lost 3 bases and the J gene lost 8 bases, with 8 bases spanning the gap. The CDR3: CASSFRSQQYF. CDR3 coding DNA: TGTGCCAGCAGCTTTAGGTCCCAGCAGTACTTC.

This clonotype was recorded a few times. This chain uses TRBV10-3 with TRBJ1-6; D perhaps matches TRBD1 (5 bases). V was pared by 0 bases and J by 3 bases, with 6 bases between. Per germline, CDR1 ENHRY and CDR2 SYGVKD. The CDR3 has 15 residues. This CDR3 reads CAISESGVYNSPLHF. The CDR3, as DNA: TGTGCCATCAGTGAGTCAGGGGTCTATAATTCACCCCTCCACTTT.

This clonotype came up many times. The CDR3 sequence: CASTEGPSNYGYTF. The DNA of the CDR3 is TGTGCCAGCACTGAGGGCCCTAGTAACTATGGCTACACCTTC. The V call is TRBV2, the J call TRBJ1-2; D uncertain. V was trimmed by 7 bases and J by 1 base, leaving 13 bases between them. Germline CDR1 is SNHLY and CDR2 is FYNNEI. This CDR3 is built from 14 residues.

This clonotype was seen repeatedly, ten times or more. This chain uses TRBV4-2 with TRBJ2-4; 16 bases line up with TRBD2. The J segment lost 0 bases and the V segment lost 4 bases, leaving 12 bases of the junction unmatched. The length of the CDR3 is 21 residues. Germline loops: CDR1 LGHNA, CDR2 YNFKEQ. CDR3 amino acids: CASSPGTSGGARVGAKNIQYF. Here the CDR3 DNA reads TGTGCCAGCAGCCCGGGGACTAGCGGGGGGGCCAGGGTGGGAGCCAAAAACATTCAGTACTTC.

There are many counts of this clonotype. This chain links TRBV7-9 with TRBJ2-7, with 14 nucleotides matching TRBD2. The CDR3 spans 15 residues. After removal of 5 bases from V and 6 bases from J, the junction contained 6 bases not matched to a gene. CDR1 and CDR2 (germline): SEHNR, FQNEAQ (reference sequence). The CDR3 DNA reads as TGTGCCAGCAGCCCTAGGGGGACTAGCGGGAGCGAGCAGTACTTC. Translation: CASSPRGTSGSEQYF.

There are many counts of this clonotype. The chain links TRBV4-2 to TRBJ2-7, with 11 bases identical to TRBD1. Germline CDR1 reads LGHNA; CDR2 reads YNFKEQ. The CDR3 sequence is 15 residues long. V gave up 3 bases and J gave up 0 bases; unmatched junction bases: 1. CDR3 DNA sequence: TGTGCCAGCAGCCAGGGACAGGGGGACTCCTACGAGCAGTACTTC. Translating it yields CASSQGQGDSYEQYF.